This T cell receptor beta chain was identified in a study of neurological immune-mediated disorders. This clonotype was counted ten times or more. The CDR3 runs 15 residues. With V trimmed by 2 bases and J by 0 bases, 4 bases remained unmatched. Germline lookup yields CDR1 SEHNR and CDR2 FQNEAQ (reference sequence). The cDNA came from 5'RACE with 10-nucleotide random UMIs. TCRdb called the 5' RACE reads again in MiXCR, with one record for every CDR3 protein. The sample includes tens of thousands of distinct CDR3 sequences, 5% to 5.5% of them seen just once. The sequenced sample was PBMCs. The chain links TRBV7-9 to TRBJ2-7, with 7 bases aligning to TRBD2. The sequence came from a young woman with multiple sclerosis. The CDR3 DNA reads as TGTGCCAGCAGCTTAACTAGCGCCCGCTCCTACGAGCAGTACTTC. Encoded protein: CASSLTSARSYEQYF.